A selection of T cell receptor beta chains follows, all from one sample in a study of T cells after yellow fever vaccination. Using its own MiXCR run on the 5' RACE reads, TCRdb lists one record per CDR3 protein. The sample shows 350,000 to 450,000 distinct CDR3 sequences, under 7.5% of them seen only once. Here the sequenced sample was PBMCs, taken 5 days after the yellow fever booster vaccination. All receptors come from a man aged 25 to 40 who received the YFV17D yellow fever vaccine. The CDR3 runs from the conserved cysteine through the conserved F or W. D genes are given only for firm matches. Rows may omit the clone size; those that give it use once, few, many or a size class.

>few|.|TRBV5-1|TRBJ2-7|12
CASSWKGDEQYF
TGCGCCAGCAGCTGGAAGGGGGACGAGCAGTACTTC
>many|TRBD1|TRBV29-1|TRBJ1-1|15
CSVARLMTGGTEAFF
TGCAGCGTTGCAAGGCTAATGACAGGGGGCACTGAAGCTTTCTTT
>few|.|TRBV3-1|TRBJ1-5|14
CASSPHGSNQPQHF
TGTGCCAGCAGCCCTCACGGTAGCAATCAGCCCCAGCATTTT
>few|.|TRBV25-1|TRBJ2-5|13
CASSGQGTSTQYF
TGTGCCAGCAGTGGGCAGGGGACGTCGACCCAGTACTTC
>many|.|TRBV7-2|TRBJ1-3|13
CASSSFAGNTIYF
TGTGCCAGCAGCTCCTTCGCCGGAAACACCATATATTTT
>many|.|TRBV12-3/TRBV12-4|TRBJ2-7|15
CASSFLGRGAYEQYF
TGTGCCAGCAGTTTTCTGGGCAGGGGGGCTTACGAGCAGTACTTC
>many|TRBD2|TRBV7-3|TRBJ2-1|15
CASSSGGRVYNEQFF
TGTGCCAGCAGCTCAGGCGGGAGGGTCTACAATGAGCAGTTCTTC
>.|.|TRBV3-1|TRBJ2-2|15
CASTHIAGQTGELFF
TGTGCCAGCACCCATATCGCGGGACAGACCGGGGAGCTGTTTTTT
>few|TRBD1|TRBV7-3|TRBJ2-1|15
CASSSFTGGYNEQFF
TGTGCCAGCAGCTCCTTTACAGGGGGCTACAATGAGCAGTTCTTC
>.|.|TRBV30|TRBJ1-3|12
CAWSGTFNTIYF
TGTGCCTGGAGCGGGACATTCAACACCATATATTTT
>many|.|TRBV20-1|TRBJ2-2|13
CSARTTNTGELFF
TGCAGTGCTAGAACGACCAACACCGGGGAGCTGTTTTTT
>.|.|TRBV11-2|TRBJ1-2|12
CASSFEGYGYTF
TGTGCCAGCAGCTTCGAAGGATATGGCTACACCTTC
>few|TRBD2|TRBV20-1|TRBJ2-5|16
CSARGYTSGRPETQYF
TGCAGTGCTAGAGGATACACTAGCGGGAGGCCAGAGACCCAGTACTTC
>.|.|TRBV20-1|TRBJ2-3|12
CSALDPLSAQYF
TGCAGTGCCCTCGATCCCCTCTCGGCGCAGTATTTT
>many|.|TRBV6-5|TRBJ2-3|11
CASSNSDTQYF
TGTGCCAGCAGTAACTCAGATACGCAGTATTTT
>many|.|TRBV6-1|TRBJ1-1|14
CASSAGRMNTEAFF
TGTGCCAGCAGCGCGGGACGGATGAACACTGAAGCTTTCTTT
>.|.|TRBV7-2|TRBJ2-4|15
CASSFTSTTKNIQYF
TGTGCCAGCAGCTTCACTTCTACAACCAAAAACATTCAGTACTTC
>.|.|TRBV9|TRBJ1-5|15
CASSVDGTLNQPQHF
TGTGCCAGCAGCGTAGATGGGACTTTGAATCAGCCCCAGCATTTT
>many|TRBD1|TRBV7-2|TRBJ2-1|14
CASSPIPQGPEQFF
TGTGCCAGCAGCCCGATCCCACAGGGGCCTGAGCAGTTCTTC
>.|.|TRBV4-3|TRBJ2-7|15
CASSQDFSGGLAQYF
TGCGCCAGCAGCCAAGATTTTTCCGGGGGCTTAGCGCAGTACTTC
>many|.|TRBV7-9|TRBJ2-7|15
CASTGERDFSYEQYF
TGTGCCAGCACCGGGGAGAGGGACTTTTCCTACGAGCAGTACTTC
>.|TRBD2|TRBV27|TRBJ2-2|15
CASSPRTRADGELFF
TGTGCCAGCAGCCCTCGGACTAGGGCGGACGGGGAGCTGTTTTTT
>.|.|TRBV20-1|TRBJ1-4|15
CSATGTEATNEKLFF
TGCAGTGCTACCGGGACTGAAGCAACTAATGAAAAACTGTTTTTT
>many|.|TRBV5-1|TRBJ2-7|12
CASSLQGDEQYF
TGCGCCAGCAGCTTGCAGGGCGACGAGCAGTACTTC
>many|.|TRBV10-2|TRBJ2-3|12
CASSEWVDTQYF
TGCGCCAGCAGTGAGTGGGTGGATACGCAGTATTTT
>many|.|TRBV10-3|TRBJ1-5|13
CAISGSDNQPQHF
TGTGCCATCAGTGGATCGGATAATCAGCCCCAGCATTTT
>.|TRBD1|TRBV25-1|TRBJ1-2|13
CASTGTGVYGYTF
TGTGCCAGCACCGGGACAGGCGTCTATGGCTACACCTTC
>many|.|TRBV10-3|TRBJ2-3|14
CAIRGQNLTDTQYF
TGTGCCATCAGAGGACAGAATCTCACAGATACGCAGTATTTT
>.|.|TRBV12-2|TRBJ2-3|17
CASRPSSERRDTDTQYF
TGTGCAAGTCGCCCGTCGAGCGAGCGAAGGGACACAGATACGCAGTATTTT
>.|.|TRBV20-1|TRBJ1-2|14
CSAPRDFTNYGYTF
TGCAGTGCCCCGAGGGACTTCACTAACTATGGCTACACCTTC
>many|TRBD2|TRBV20-1|TRBJ2-3|15
CSARLGSGRTDTQYF
TGCAGTGCTAGACTGGGTAGCGGGAGGACAGATACGCAGTATTTT
>few|.|TRBV7-8|TRBJ2-7|13
CASSPPARYEQYF
TGTGCCAGCAGCCCCCCGGCCCGCTACGAGCAGTACTTC
>many|TRBD2|TRBV6-2/TRBV6-3|TRBJ2-1|21
CASSYSIGLAGGPSSYNEQFF
TGTGCCAGCAGTTACTCGATCGGACTAGCGGGAGGTCCCAGCTCCTACAATGAGCAGTTCTTC
>.|.|TRBV20-1|TRBJ1-5|13
CSASRGEDQPQHF
TGCAGTGCGTCACGGGGGGAAGATCAGCCCCAGCATTTT
>many|.|TRBV12-3/TRBV12-4|TRBJ2-6|16
CASSLESGYGANVLTF
TGTGCCAGCAGTTTAGAGTCAGGGTACGGGGCCAACGTCCTGACTTTC
>few|.|TRBV11-3|TRBJ2-1|14
CASSLGFGLNEQFF
TGTGCCAGCAGCTTAGGGTTCGGTCTCAATGAGCAGTTCTTC
>many|TRBD2|TRBV19|TRBJ2-3|17
CASSQLWTRDSPDTQYF
TGTGCCAGTAGTCAACTTTGGACTAGGGATTCCCCAGATACGCAGTATTTT
>few|.|TRBV21-1|TRBJ2-5|15
CASSKAASGGETQYF
TGTGCCAGCAGCAAAGCCGCTAGCGGAGGAGAGACCCAGTACTTC
>few|.|TRBV6-5|TRBJ1-6|14
CASSYSRSYSPLHF
TGTGCCAGCAGTTACTCGCGGAGCTATTCACCCCTCCACTTT
>.|.|TRBV20-1|TRBJ2-5|13
CSARAPGRETQYF
TGCAGTGCTCGAGCTCCAGGGAGAGAGACCCAGTACTTC
>few|.|TRBV18|TRBJ1-1|15
CASSPRSPGNTEAFF
TGTGCCAGCTCACCACGCTCTCCGGGAAACACTGAAGCTTTCTTT
>few|TRBD1|TRBV27|TRBJ2-1|16
CASSLIRVGTGYEQFF
TGTGCCAGCAGTTTAATTCGGGTGGGGACAGGGTACGAGCAGTTCTTC